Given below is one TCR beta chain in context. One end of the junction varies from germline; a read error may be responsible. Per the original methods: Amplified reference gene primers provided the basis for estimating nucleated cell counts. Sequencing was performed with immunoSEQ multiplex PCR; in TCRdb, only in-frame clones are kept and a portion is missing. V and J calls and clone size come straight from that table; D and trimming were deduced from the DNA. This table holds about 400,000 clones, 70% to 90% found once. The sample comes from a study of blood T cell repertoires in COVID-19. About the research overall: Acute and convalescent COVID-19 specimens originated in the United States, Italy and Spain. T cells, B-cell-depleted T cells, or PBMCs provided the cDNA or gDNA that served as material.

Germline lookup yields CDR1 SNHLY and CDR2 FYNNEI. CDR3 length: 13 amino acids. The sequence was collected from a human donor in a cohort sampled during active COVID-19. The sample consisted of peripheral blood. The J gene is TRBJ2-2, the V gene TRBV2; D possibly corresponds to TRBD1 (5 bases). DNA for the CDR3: TGTGTCAGCAAGGGGCCGAACACCGGGGAGCTGTTTTTT. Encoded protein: CVSKGPNTGELFF.